One sample yielded the 16 T cell receptor beta chains listed below, sequenced in a study of blood T cell repertoires in COVID-19. Assay: immunoSEQ multiplex PCR; the TCRdb copy retains only in-frame clones and omits some. The data contain roughly 280,000 clones, about 87% of them singletons. Sequenced material: PBMCs or T cells enriched from blood (not recorded which). Receptors originate from a woman between 45 and 65 years old who had recovered from COVID-19.

The chain employs TRBV7-6 and TRBJ1-3; tentatively, D is TRBD1 (5 bases). The germline V and J ends were trimmed by 2 bases and 0 bases, with 17 bases remaining between them. The length of the CDR3 is 18 residues. Germline V lookup: CDR1 SGHVS, CDR2 FNYEAQ. This chain's CDR3 is CASSLMSGGWGSGNTIYF. In nucleotides, the CDR3 is TGTGCCAGCAGCTTAATGTCGGGGGGATGGGGCTCTGGAAACACCATATATTTT.

The genes are TRBV7-2 and TRBJ1-2; no reliable D call. Trimming shortened V by 5 bases and J by 6 bases, and 16 bases separated the two germline ends. The germline V gene encodes CDR1 SGHTA and CDR2 FQGNSA. The length of the CDR3 is 14 residues. CDR3 residues: CASSTPYRGDGYTF. The CDR3, as DNA: TGTGCCAGCAGCACCCCCTACCGGGGTGATGGCTACACCTTC. Using reference TRBV7-2 and TRBJ1-2 for the parts outside the CDR3, the full variable domain is GAGVSQSPSNKVTEKGKDVELRCDPISGHTALYWYRQSLGQGLEFLIYFQGNSAPDKSGLPSDRFSAERTGGSVSTLTIQRTQQEDSAVYLCASSTPYRGDGYTFGSGTRLTVV.

The chain carries TRBV28 and TRBJ1-1; 7 nucleotides match TRBD1. V was pared by 5 bases and J by 6 bases, with 12 bases of the junction left unmatched. The CDR3 runs to 15 residues. Germline CDR1 MDHEN, CDR2 SYDVKM. CDR3 amino acids: CASSRNSGTAAEAFF. The CDR3 bases are TGTGCCAGCAGTCGAAACTCCGGGACAGCCGCTGAAGCTTTCTTT.

A single count supports this clone. The sample carries other DNA sequences with the same CDR3. J is TRBJ2-7 and V is TRBV6-5, with D maybe TRBD1 (6 bases). The CDR3 is 13 amino acids. The V end lost 6 bases, the J end lost 4 bases, and 13 bases lay between the germline ends. The germline CDR1 and CDR2 sequences are MNHEY and SVGAGI. The CDR3, as DNA: TGTGCCAGCAGGACAGGTGATCGGTACGAGCAGTACTTC. Residues: CASRTGDRYEQYF.

The J gene is TRBJ2-3, the V gene TRBV29-1, with TRBD2 identical over 9 bases. This CDR3 comprises 16 residues. Trimming took 4 bases from V and 5 from J; bases not matched to a gene: 13. Looked up from germline, CDR1 is SQVTM and CDR2 is ANQGSEA. CDR3: CSVVLGGRAWGDTQYF. The CDR3 DNA reads TGCAGCGTTGTCTTGGGCGGGAGGGCCTGGGGAGATACGCAGTATTTT.

The rearrangement uses TRBV30 and TRBJ2-2; D is unresolved. The germline V gene has CDR1 GTSNPN and CDR2 SVGIG (reference sequence). This CDR3 comprises 13 residues. V was pared by 4 bases and J by 6 bases, with 12 bases between. DNA for the CDR3: TGTGCCTGGACGGTCGGAGCCGCCGGGGAGCTGTTTTTT. This codes for CAWTVGAAGELFF.

The chain has TRBV30 and TRBJ1-6; 8 nucleotides line up with TRBD1. J was trimmed by 4 bases and V by 8 bases; bases with no gene match: 4. Per germline, CDR1 GTSNPN and CDR2 SVGIG (reference sequence). The CDR3 extends over 13 amino acids. The CDR3 region has the DNA TGTGCCGCAGGGACAGGTTATAATTCACCCCTCCACTTT. Translated: CAAGTGYNSPLHF.

The CDR3 spells CASSDWGRGAAGNTIYF. The CDR3 coding sequence is TGTGCCAGCAGTGATTGGGGTCGGGGGGCTGCCGGAAACACCATATATTTT. The chain joins TRBV25-1 to TRBJ1-3; TRBD1 might be the D (6 bases). This CDR3 comprises 17 residues. Deletions cut 3 bases from V and 4 bases from J, with 19 bases between. Germline CDR1 and CDR2: MGHDK and SYGVNS.

In DNA, the CDR3 is TGTGCCAGCAGCCAATTGGGAGGGAGCAGCTCCTACAATGAGCAGTTCTTC. It codes for CASSQLGGSSSYNEQFF. The chain employs TRBV14 and TRBJ2-1, with 7 positions matching TRBD2. The length of the CDR3 is 17 residues. Trimming took 2 bases from V and 0 from J; bases not matched to a gene: 7. Germline V gene lookup returns CDR1 SGHDN and CDR2 FVKESK.

V gene TRBV5-1 combines with J gene TRBJ1-1; D is ambiguous. The V gene's germline CDR1 is SGHRS and CDR2 YFSETQ. The CDR3 has 15 amino acids. The V and J ends lost 1 base and 1 base respectively, with 11 bases between them. This CDR3 reads CASSLLSRQNTEAFF. CDR3 DNA: TGCGCCAGCAGCTTGTTAAGTCGACAGAACACTGAAGCTTTCTTT. Full variable domain (missing parts from reference TRBV5-1 and TRBJ1-1): KAGVTQTPRYLIKTRGQQVTLSCSPISGHRSVSWYQQTPGQGLQFLFEYFSETQRNKGNFPGRFSGRQFSNSRSEMNVSTLELGDSALYLCASSLLSRQNTEAFFGQGTRLTVV.

This chain uses TRBV7-2 with TRBJ1-3; no clear D gene. This CDR3 comprises 15 residues. The V and J ends lost 2 bases and 3 bases respectively, with 11 bases between them. Germline lookup yields CDR1 SGHTA and CDR2 FQGNSA. As DNA, the CDR3 is TGTGCCAGCAGCTTAACCGGATACAGTGGAAACACCATATATTTT. Its protein is CASSLTGYSGNTIYF.

The V gene is TRBV5-1, the J gene TRBJ2-7; D not resolved. CDR3 length equals 16 residues. Germline lookup yields CDR1 SGHRS and CDR2 YFSETQ. The V and J ends lost 4 bases and 3 bases respectively, with 20 bases between them. In DNA form, the CDR3 reads TGCGCCAGCAGCCCCAAAGAACAACTACCGCTCTACGAGCAGTACTTC. The encoded protein is CASSPKEQLPLYEQYF.

This clone showed up just once. The chain is built from TRBV28 and TRBJ2-4; 13 bases line up with TRBD2. The CDR3 length is 15 residues. The V and J ends lost 6 bases and 1 base, in that order; junction bases with no gene match: 0. Germline loops: CDR1 MDHEN, CDR2 SYDVKM. CDR3 sequence: CASRTSGRAKNIQYF. The CDR3 region has the DNA TGTGCCAGCAGGACTAGCGGGAGGGCCAAAAACATTCAGTACTTC.

The genes are TRBV30 and TRBJ2-4; perhaps TRBD1 as D (6 bases). V lost 2 bases to trimming and J lost 0 bases, with 11 bases between them. This CDR3 region has 15 residues. Germline V gene data show CDR1 as GTSNPN and CDR2 as SVGIG (reference sequence). CDR3 in amino acids: CAWSRGGLAKNIQYF. Here the CDR3 DNA reads TGTGCCTGGAGTCGTGGGGGCTTAGCCAAAAACATTCAGTACTTC.

The chain recombines TRBV7-8 with TRBJ2-1; D possibly corresponds to TRBD2 (6 bases). CDR1 is SGHVS and CDR2 is FQNEAQ in the germline V gene. CDR3 length equals 15 residues. V was clipped by 4 bases and J by 9 bases, with 19 bases between them. Here the CDR3 DNA reads TGTGCCAGCAGCTCAAGGGACTCCCTAGTGACTGAGCAGTTCTTC. It codes for CASSSRDSLVTEQFF.

The rearrangement links TRBV28 to TRBJ1-1, with 8 bases matching TRBD1. Germline lookup yields CDR1 MDHEN and CDR2 SYDVKM. The CDR3 is 15 residues long. Trimming at V came to 5 bases and at J to 2 bases, leaving 7 bases not matched to a gene. The CDR3 loop reads CASSTDRGPNTEAFF. The CDR3 DNA sequence: TGTGCCAGCAGTACTGACAGGGGACCAAACACTGAAGCTTTCTTT. The complete variable domain, with remaining parts taken from reference TRBV28 and TRBJ1-1, reads DVKVTQSSRYLVKRTGEKVFLECVQDMDHENMFWYRQDPGLGLRLIYFSYDVKMKEKGDIPEGYSVSREKKERFSLILESASTNQTSMYLCASSTDRGPNTEAFFGQGTRLTVV.